This TCR beta chain was obtained from a study of graft-versus-host responses after intestinal transplantation. On this clone: Its specificity is not known. Other DNA variants within this sample encode the same CDR3.

The CDR3 runs to 14 residues. J was trimmed by 5 bases and V by 0 bases; bases with no gene match: 3. CDR1 is SEHNR and CDR2 is FQNEAQ in the germline V gene (reference sequence). The table came from immunoSEQ multiplex PCR; TCRdb's copy has only in-frame clones and leaves some out. Among about 88,000 clones listed, 94% were seen once. This sequence originates from a human donor who was the organ donor for an intestinal transplant. This sequence joins TRBV7-9 and TRBJ1-1, with 7 bases aligning to TRBD1. Sample: unstimulated CD4+ T cells sorted from spleen or lymph node cells, taken before transplant. CDR3 nucleotide sequence: TGTGCCAGCAGCTTAGCAGGGGGCAATACTGAAGCTTTCTTT. Protein product: CASSLAGGNTEAFF.